Shown below are 14 T cell receptor beta chains from a single sample sequenced in a study of shared clonotypes between healthy human individuals. Sequencing was performed with immunoSEQ multiplex PCR; in TCRdb, only in-frame clones are kept and a portion is missing. The sample lists roughly 2 million clones; roughly 94% were seen once. The sample was naive CD4+ T cells sorted from blood. Subset of the sample: CD45RA+ positively selected. These receptors were collected from a man younger than 35 in good health.

About this clone: This sample includes further DNA sequences coding for the same CDR3. The CDR3 loop reads CASSQVGAYEQYF. Here the CDR3 DNA reads TGCGCCAGCAGCCAAGTAGGTGCCTACGAGCAGTACTTC. J is TRBJ2-7 and V is TRBV4-1, with D unresolved. The CDR3 length is 13 residues. Germline assignment: CDR1 MGHRA and CDR2 YSYEKL. Trimming removed 1 base at V and 2 bases at J, with 6 bases between.

V usage is TRBV2 and J usage is TRBJ1-3, with 7 bases aligning to TRBD1. CDR1 and CDR2 (germline): SNHLY, FYNNEI. This CDR3 spans 14 amino acids. V was clipped by 6 bases and J by 4 bases; unmatched bases: 6. CDR3 sequence (DNA): TGTGCCAGCAGACCAGGGGGACAAGGAAACACCATATATTTT. This sequence encodes CASRPGGQGNTIYF.

V and J are TRBV2 and TRBJ2-7, with 10 bases identical to TRBD2. Germline V lookup: CDR1 SNHLY, CDR2 FYNNEI. Trimming removed 2 bases from V and 2 bases from J; junction bases left unmatched: 3. This CDR3 is 15 amino acids long. Here the CDR3 reads CASSESLAGAYEQYF. The DNA for the CDR3 is TGTGCCAGCAGTGAATCGCTAGCGGGAGCCTACGAGCAGTACTTC.

The V call is TRBV2, the J call TRBJ2-3, with unresolved D. V was cut by 5 bases and J by 2 bases, with 5 bases left in between. The CDR3 is made up of 12 amino acids. Germline CDR1 is SNHLY and CDR2 is FYNNEI. The CDR3 nucleotides read TGTGCCAGCAGTATGGTCACAGATACGCAGTATTTT. Translating it yields CASSMVTDTQYF. Full variable domain (rest looked up from reference TRBV2 and TRBJ2-3): EPEVTQTPSHQVTQMGQEVILRCVPISNHLYFYWYRQILGQKVEFLVSFYNNEISEKSEIFDDQFSVERPDGSNFTLKIRSTKLEDSAMYFCASSMVTDTQYFGPGTRLTVL.

About this clone: This specimen includes other DNA sequences encoding the same CDR3. The CDR3 spells CASSRGGYEQYF. CDR3 DNA sequence: TGTGCCAGCAGCCGAGGGGGCTACGAGCAGTACTTC. The chain uses TRBV2 and TRBJ2-7, with D possibly being TRBD1 (6 bases). The length of the CDR3 is 12 residues. Trimming shortened V by 6 bases and J by 3 bases, and 9 bases separated the two germline ends. Germline V gene lookup returns CDR1 SNHLY and CDR2 FYNNEI.

This chain uses TRBV4-1 with TRBJ1-1; TRBD1 agrees at 7 bases. Germline V gene data show CDR1 as MGHRA and CDR2 as YSYEKL. The CDR3 covers 21 residues. The junction had 19 bases not matched to a gene; V was cut back by 0 bases and J by 0 bases. The CDR3 DNA reads TGCGCCAGCAGCCAAGATCCCCAAGTAAAACCGGGACAGCTTATGAACACTGAAGCTTTCTTT. It yields the protein CASSQDPQVKPGQLMNTEAFF.

The chain has TRBV11-2 and TRBJ2-7; D may correspond to TRBD1 or TRBD2 (5 bases each). The CDR3 extends over 15 amino acids. Trimming took 2 bases from V and 5 from J, leaving 16 bases between them. The germline gives CDR1 SGHAT, CDR2 FQNNGV. CDR3 amino acids: CASSLLPGSINEQYF. The CDR3 DNA follows: TGTGCCAGCAGCTTACTCCCAGGGAGCATAAACGAGCAGTACTTC.

The chain couples TRBV6-5 to TRBJ1-2; TRBD1 matches 7 bases. The length of the CDR3 is 15 residues. With 6 bases clipped from V and 3 bases from J, the junction kept 10 bases outside the gene matches. The germline gives CDR1 MNHEY, CDR2 SVGAGI. The CDR3: CASSGYTGDYYGYTF. CDR3 DNA: TGTGCCAGCAGCGGCTATACAGGGGATTACTATGGCTACACCTTC.

The V gene is TRBV5-1, the J gene TRBJ2-7; D unresolved. Germline CDR1 SGHRS, CDR2 YFSETQ. Trimming stripped 2 bases from V and 2 bases from J, with 8 bases between. CDR3 length equals 13 residues. CDR3 loop: CASSFTAPYEQYF. As DNA, the CDR3 is TGCGCCAGCAGCTTTACTGCCCCCTACGAGCAGTACTTC.

The rearrangement uses TRBV25-1 and TRBJ1-1; D unresolved. The CDR3 length is 13 residues. The V end lost 6 bases, the J end lost 1 base, and 9 bases lay between the germline ends. Germline CDR1 and CDR2: MGHDK and SYGVNS. CDR3: CASRKTGNTEAFF. As DNA, the CDR3 is TGTGCCAGCAGAAAGACGGGGAACACTGAAGCTTTCTTT.

Comment on this clone: Other DNA sequences in the sample encode the same CDR3. The CDR3: CASSLGGSYGYTF. In DNA form, the CDR3 reads TGTGCCAGCAGCTTAGGGGGGTCCTATGGCTACACCTTC. This chain joins TRBV11-2 and TRBJ1-2; possibly TRBD1 for D (5 bases). V was trimmed by 1 base and J by 4 bases, leaving 7 bases between them. The V gene's germline CDR1 is SGHAT and CDR2 FQNNGV. The CDR3 is 13 amino acids. The full variable domain, rest sourced from reference TRBV11-2 and TRBJ1-2, is EAGVAQSPRYKIIEKRQSVAFWCNPISGHATLYWYQQILGQGPKLLIQFQNNGVVDDSQLPKDRFSAERLKGVDSTLKIQPAKLEDSAVYLCASSLGGSYGYTFGSGTRLTVV.

The chain has TRBV7-9 and TRBJ2-5; D might be TRBD1 or TRBD2, each matching 6 bases. This CDR3 region has 16 residues. V was trimmed by 0 bases and J by 5 bases, leaving 16 bases between them. Germline CDR1 reads SEHNR; CDR2 reads FQNEAQ (reference sequence). For the CDR3, the DNA is TGTGCCAGCAGCTTAGCGCTTGGGGGCGGAGGGGAGACCCAGTACTTC. Its protein is CASSLALGGGGETQYF.

The chain employs TRBV7-9 and TRBJ1-4; D is possibly TRBD1 (5 bases). Germline V gene sequence: CDR1 SEHNR, CDR2 FQNEAQ (reference sequence). The CDR3 has 14 residues. Trimming left V 3 bases short and J 5 bases short, with 10 bases between. The CDR3 DNA sequence: TGTGCCAGCAGCTTTCAGGGAGGGAATGAAAAACTGTTTTTT. This gives the protein CASSFQGGNEKLFF.

The rearrangement uses TRBV5-1 and TRBJ1-4; D is perhaps TRBD1 (6 bases). The germline V and J ends were trimmed by 5 bases and 5 bases, with 13 bases remaining between them. The CDR3 contains 14 residues. Germline V gives CDR1 SGHRS, CDR2 YFSETQ. The CDR3 spells CASSSETGNEKLFF. In DNA form, the CDR3 reads TGCGCCAGCAGTTCCGAAACAGGGAATGAAAAACTGTTTTTT.